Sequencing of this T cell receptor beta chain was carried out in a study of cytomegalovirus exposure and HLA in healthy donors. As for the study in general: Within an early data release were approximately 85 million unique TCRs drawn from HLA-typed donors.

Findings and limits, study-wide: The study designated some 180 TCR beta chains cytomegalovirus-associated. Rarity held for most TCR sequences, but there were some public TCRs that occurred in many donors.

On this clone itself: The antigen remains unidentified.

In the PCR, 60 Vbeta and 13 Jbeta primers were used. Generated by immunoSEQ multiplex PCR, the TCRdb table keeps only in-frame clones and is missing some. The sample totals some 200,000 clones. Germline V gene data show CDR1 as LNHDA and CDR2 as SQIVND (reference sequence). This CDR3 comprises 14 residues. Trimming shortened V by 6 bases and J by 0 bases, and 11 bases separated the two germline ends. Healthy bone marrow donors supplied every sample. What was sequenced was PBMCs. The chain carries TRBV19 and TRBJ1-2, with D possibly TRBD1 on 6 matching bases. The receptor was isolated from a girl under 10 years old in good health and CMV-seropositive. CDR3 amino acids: CASSVQGANYGYTF. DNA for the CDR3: TGTGCCAGTAGCGTACAGGGAGCTAACTATGGCTACACCTTC. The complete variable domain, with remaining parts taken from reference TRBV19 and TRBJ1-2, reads DGGITQSPKYLFRKEGQNVTLSCEQNLNHDAMYWYRQDPGQGLRLIYYSQIVNDFQKGDIAEGYSVSREKKESFPLTVTSAQKNPTAFYLCASSVQGANYGYTFGSGTRLTVV.